This T cell receptor beta chain is drawn from a study of cytomegalovirus exposure and HLA in healthy donors. The CDR3 sequence is 17 residues long. Germline CDR1 and CDR2: MDHEN and SYDVKM. The ends lost 1 base at V and 1 base at J; junction bases unmatched: 7. The primer mix had 60 Vbeta and 13 Jbeta primers. Original analysis: Later, an analysis found roughly 80 million unique TCR beta chains, and around 10 million of these were shared. The method was immunoSEQ multiplex PCR; TCRdb's version includes in-frame clones alone and lacks a portion of them. V, J and clone size derive from that table, while D and trimming were established from the DNA sequence. The repertoire has roughly 140,000 clones, approximately 70% of them found once; the top ten carry under 2%. This clone came up a few times.

Sequences were obtained from PBMCs. The clonotype originates from a young woman in good health and CMV-seronegative. The rearrangement joins TRBV28 to TRBJ2-5; TRBD2 matches 9 bases. In nucleotides, the CDR3 is TGTGCCAGCAGTTTATCGTCTAGCGGGGTGCCCCAAGAGACCCAGTACTTC. It codes for CASSLSSSGVPQETQYF.